A selection of T cell receptor beta chains follows, all from one sample in a study of cytomegalovirus exposure and HLA in healthy donors. TCRdb keeps only in-frame clones here, not all; method: immunoSEQ multiplex PCR. The sample consists of roughly 100,000 clones, roughly 67% of them appearing once. The sample comprised PBMCs. These receptor sequences come from a boy aged 5-17 years in good health and CMV-seropositive. The CDR3 runs from the conserved cysteine through the conserved F or W. A D gene is named only where the DNA matches it firmly. Clone size appears in some rows only: once, few, many, or a class for an expanded clone.

CDR3aa: CASSENPRRGNEQYF
CDR3nt: TGTGCCAGCAGTGAAAACCCCCGCAGGGGGAACGAGCAGTACTTC
abundance: once
j_gene: TRBJ2-7
v_gene: TRBV25-1
len: 15
d_gene: TRBD1

CDR3aa: CASKGTMGVEKLFF
CDR3nt: TGCGCCAGCAAGGGGACAATGGGGGTTGAAAAACTGTTTTTT
abundance: -
j_gene: TRBJ1-4
v_gene: TRBV5-1
len: 14
d_gene: -

CDR3aa: CATSRDPTSRGTGANVLTF
CDR3nt: TGTGCCACCAGCAGAGATCCGACCAGTCGAGGGACTGGGGCCAACGTCCTGACTTTC
abundance: -
j_gene: TRBJ2-6
v_gene: TRBV15
len: 19
d_gene: -

CDR3aa: CASSLAPGSPLHF
CDR3nt: TGTGCCAGCAGCTTGGCGCCGGGGTCACCCCTCCACTTT
abundance: few
j_gene: TRBJ1-6
v_gene: TRBV5-4
len: 13
d_gene: -

CDR3aa: CASSWTGGYEQYF
CDR3nt: TGTGCCAGCAGTTGGACAGGGGGCTACGAGCAGTACTTC
abundance: -
j_gene: TRBJ2-7
v_gene: TRBV2
len: 13
d_gene: TRBD1

CDR3aa: CSVGTSGYEQYF
CDR3nt: TGCAGCGTTGGCACTAGCGGGTACGAGCAGTACTTC
abundance: once
j_gene: TRBJ2-7
v_gene: TRBV29-1
len: 12
d_gene: TRBD2

CDR3aa: CASSERNTGELFF
CDR3nt: TGTGCCAGCAGTGAACGTAACACCGGGGAGCTGTTTTTT
abundance: -
j_gene: TRBJ2-2
v_gene: TRBV25-1
len: 13
d_gene: -

CDR3aa: CASSVKKQGATSEAFF
CDR3nt: TGTGCCAGCAGTGTTAAAAAACAGGGGGCGACGTCTGAAGCTTTCTTT
abundance: few
j_gene: TRBJ1-1
v_gene: TRBV6-1
len: 16
d_gene: TRBD1

CDR3aa: CASSSDRGPILFF
CDR3nt: TGCGCCAGCAGCTCTGATAGGGGGCCCATTCTCTTCTTT
abundance: once
j_gene: TRBJ1-1
v_gene: TRBV5-1
len: 13
d_gene: TRBD1

CDR3aa: CASNPGGWGWADTQYF
CDR3nt: TGCGCCAGCAATCCGGGGGGCTGGGGCTGGGCAGATACGCAGTATTTT
abundance: -
j_gene: TRBJ2-3
v_gene: TRBV5-1
len: 16
d_gene: -

CDR3aa: CATEVGAGVNEQYF
CDR3nt: TGTGCCACGGAAGTGGGGGCCGGGGTGAACGAGCAGTACTTC
abundance: -
j_gene: TRBJ2-7
v_gene: TRBV6-1
len: 14
d_gene: -

CDR3aa: CASSLRGGTGTYEQYF
CDR3nt: TGTGCCAGCAGCTTACGGGGGGGAACAGGTACCTACGAGCAGTACTTC
abundance: -
j_gene: TRBJ2-7
v_gene: TRBV7-3
len: 16
d_gene: TRBD2

CDR3aa: CASSIGTSGEETQYF
CDR3nt: TGCGCCAGCAGCATCGGGACTAGCGGGGAAGAGACCCAGTACTTC
abundance: -
j_gene: TRBJ2-5
v_gene: TRBV5-1
len: 15
d_gene: TRBD2

CDR3aa: CASSQDRGFYEQYF
CDR3nt: TGCGCCAGCAGCCAAGATCGCGGGTTCTACGAGCAGTACTTC
abundance: few
j_gene: TRBJ2-7
v_gene: TRBV4-1
len: 14
d_gene: -

CDR3aa: CASSVGGQEYNEQFF
CDR3nt: TGTGCCAGCAGCGTAGGGGGACAGGAGTACAATGAGCAGTTCTTC
abundance: -
j_gene: TRBJ2-1
v_gene: TRBV9
len: 15
d_gene: TRBD1

CDR3aa: CASSVASNYGYTF
CDR3nt: TGTGCCAGCAGCGTAGCCAGTAACTATGGCTACACCTTC
abundance: -
j_gene: TRBJ1-2
v_gene: TRBV9
len: 13
d_gene: -

CDR3aa: CASSSDRGDTGELFF
CDR3nt: TGCGCCAGCAGCTCCGACAGGGGCGACACCGGGGAGCTGTTTTTT
abundance: -
j_gene: TRBJ2-2
v_gene: TRBV5-1
len: 15
d_gene: TRBD1

CDR3aa: CASSPGTGGSGTEAFF
CDR3nt: TGTGCCAGCTCACCCGGGACAGGGGGTTCTGGAACTGAAGCTTTCTTT
abundance: -
j_gene: TRBJ1-1
v_gene: TRBV18
len: 16
d_gene: TRBD1

CDR3aa: CASSADRNSGNTIYF
CDR3nt: TGTGCCAGCAGTGCCGACAGGAACTCTGGAAACACCATATATTTT
abundance: -
j_gene: TRBJ1-3
v_gene: TRBV7-2
len: 15
d_gene: -

CDR3aa: CAWSFSVNEQFF
CDR3nt: TGTGCCTGGTCTTTCAGCGTCAATGAGCAGTTCTTC
abundance: -
j_gene: TRBJ2-1
v_gene: TRBV30
len: 12
d_gene: -

CDR3aa: CASTRGQGLNEQFF
CDR3nt: TGTGCCAGCACGAGAGGACAGGGGTTAAACGAGCAGTTCTTC
abundance: once
j_gene: TRBJ2-1
v_gene: TRBV6-5
len: 14
d_gene: TRBD1

CDR3aa: CASSYSLTGGADTQYF
CDR3nt: TGTGCCAGCAGTTACTCCCTTACAGGGGGCGCAGATACGCAGTATTTT
abundance: -
j_gene: TRBJ2-3
v_gene: TRBV6-5
len: 16
d_gene: TRBD1

CDR3aa: CASSPRTENSEQYF
CDR3nt: TGTGCCAGCAGTCCTCGGACAGAGAACTCCGAGCAGTACTTC
abundance: -
j_gene: TRBJ2-7
v_gene: TRBV6-5
len: 14
d_gene: -

CDR3aa: CASSLGQMNTEAFF
CDR3nt: TGTGCCAGCAGTCTCGGACAGATGAACACTGAAGCTTTCTTT
abundance: few
j_gene: TRBJ1-1
v_gene: TRBV2
len: 14
d_gene: -

CDR3aa: CASSHKNGQAYEQYF
CDR3nt: TGTGCCAGCAGTCACAAGAACGGACAGGCTTACGAGCAGTACTTC
abundance: -
j_gene: TRBJ2-7
v_gene: TRBV6-5
len: 15
d_gene: TRBD1

CDR3aa: CASSSTTMNTEAFF
CDR3nt: TGTGCCAGCAGCTCGACGACAATGAACACTGAAGCTTTCTTT
abundance: few
j_gene: TRBJ1-1
v_gene: TRBV11-2
len: 14
d_gene: -

CDR3aa: CSVESGLYGYTF
CDR3nt: TGCAGCGTTGAGTCGGGTCTTTATGGCTACACCTTC
abundance: -
j_gene: TRBJ1-2
v_gene: TRBV29-1
len: 12
d_gene: -

CDR3aa: CASSPDIATNEKLFF
CDR3nt: TGCGCCAGCAGCCCAGACATCGCAACTAATGAAAAACTGTTTTTT
abundance: -
j_gene: TRBJ1-4
v_gene: TRBV5-1
len: 15
d_gene: -

CDR3aa: CASSDSSGANVLTF
CDR3nt: TGTGCCAGCAGCGATAGCTCTGGGGCCAACGTCCTGACTTTC
abundance: -
j_gene: TRBJ2-6
v_gene: TRBV7-3
len: 14
d_gene: -

CDR3aa: CASPPPGLADNEQFF
CDR3nt: TGTGCCAGCCCTCCACCGGGACTAGCGGACAATGAGCAGTTCTTC
abundance: -
j_gene: TRBJ2-1
v_gene: TRBV6-1
len: 15
d_gene: TRBD2

CDR3aa: CASSLWGRGRAEAFF
CDR3nt: TGTGCCAGCAGCTTGTGGGGCAGGGGCAGGGCTGAAGCTTTCTTT
abundance: -
j_gene: TRBJ1-1
v_gene: TRBV5-5
len: 15
d_gene: -

CDR3aa: CASGRTGRGMNTEAFF
CDR3nt: TGTGCTAGTGGTCGGACAGGGCGGGGAATGAACACTGAAGCTTTCTTT
abundance: few
j_gene: TRBJ1-1
v_gene: TRBV12-5
len: 16
d_gene: TRBD1

CDR3aa: CASSRQGYSPLHF
CDR3nt: TGTGCCAGCAGCCGGCAGGGGTATTCACCCCTCCACTTT
abundance: -
j_gene: TRBJ1-6
v_gene: TRBV14
len: 13
d_gene: -

CDR3aa: CASSSSSWGTSAEKLFF
CDR3nt: TGTGCCAGCAGTTCGAGTTCTTGGGGGACATCGGCTGAAAAACTGTTTTTT
abundance: once
j_gene: TRBJ1-4
v_gene: TRBV27
len: 17
d_gene: -

CDR3aa: CASSTKGGHESYEQYF
CDR3nt: TGTGCCAGCAGCACGAAAGGGGGACACGAGTCCTACGAGCAGTACTTC
abundance: few
j_gene: TRBJ2-7
v_gene: TRBV5-5
len: 16
d_gene: -

CDR3aa: CASRPGLLIDTQYF
CDR3nt: TGTGCCAGCAGACCGGGACTTTTAATAGATACGCAGTATTTT
abundance: few
j_gene: TRBJ2-3
v_gene: TRBV6-5
len: 14
d_gene: -

CDR3aa: CASSPQTAELDYTF
CDR3nt: TGCGCCAGCAGCCCCCAGACGGCTGAGCTAGACTACACCTTC
abundance: -
j_gene: TRBJ1-2
v_gene: TRBV5-1
len: 14
d_gene: -

CDR3aa: CASRSGGSSYNEQFF
CDR3nt: TGTGCCAGTCGTTCGGGGGGGAGCTCCTACAATGAGCAGTTCTTC
abundance: -
j_gene: TRBJ2-1
v_gene: TRBV6-5
len: 15
d_gene: TRBD2

CDR3aa: CASSEMGGTGRYEQYF
CDR3nt: TGTGCCAGCAGTGAAATGGGTGGGACAGGGCGGTACGAGCAGTACTTC
abundance: -
j_gene: TRBJ2-7
v_gene: TRBV6-1
len: 16
d_gene: TRBD1

CDR3aa: CASSRGTGELFF
CDR3nt: TGTGCCAGCAGTCGCGGCACCGGGGAGCTGTTTTTT
abundance: once
j_gene: TRBJ2-2
v_gene: TRBV6-5
len: 12
d_gene: -

CDR3aa: CASSVSWGLGNTIYF
CDR3nt: TGTGCCAGCAGCGTATCCTGGGGGCTAGGAAACACCATATATTTT
abundance: -
j_gene: TRBJ1-3
v_gene: TRBV9
len: 15
d_gene: -

CDR3aa: CASSLQRGTEAFF
CDR3nt: TGTGCCAGCAGCCTACAACGGGGCACTGAAGCTTTCTTT
abundance: -
j_gene: TRBJ1-1
v_gene: TRBV2
len: 13
d_gene: -

CDR3aa: CSITLQNYGYTF
CDR3nt: TGTTCCATCACCCTCCAGAACTATGGCTACACCTTC
abundance: -
j_gene: TRBJ1-2
v_gene: TRBV7-9
len: 12
d_gene: -

CDR3aa: CATSRERVRSSQPQHF
CDR3nt: TGTGCCACCAGCAGAGAGAGAGTACGGAGCAGTCAGCCCCAGCATTTT
abundance: -
j_gene: TRBJ1-5
v_gene: TRBV15
len: 16
d_gene: -

CDR3aa: CATSLAGGGTGELFF
CDR3nt: TGTGCCACTTCACTAGCGGGAGGAGGGACCGGGGAGCTGTTTTTT
abundance: -
j_gene: TRBJ2-2
v_gene: TRBV6-1
len: 15
d_gene: TRBD2

CDR3aa: CASSPGADQPQHF
CDR3nt: TGTGCCAGCTCACCAGGAGCTGATCAGCCCCAGCATTTT
abundance: -
j_gene: TRBJ1-5
v_gene: TRBV18
len: 13
d_gene: -

CDR3aa: CASSQAATADQPQHF
CDR3nt: TGTGCCAGCAGCCAGGCCGCGACAGCCGATCAGCCCCAGCATTTT
abundance: -
j_gene: TRBJ1-5
v_gene: TRBV4-2
len: 15
d_gene: -

CDR3aa: CASSLVVDRGSYGYTF
CDR3nt: TGTGCCAGCAGCTTAGTGGTCGACAGGGGTTCATATGGCTACACCTTC
abundance: few
j_gene: TRBJ1-2
v_gene: TRBV7-9
len: 16
d_gene: TRBD1